These 17 T cell receptor beta chains were sequenced from one sample in a study of cytomegalovirus exposure and HLA in healthy donors. Sequencing was performed with immunoSEQ multiplex PCR; in TCRdb, only in-frame clones are kept and a portion is missing. The data show about 98,000 clones, with 87% seen just once and 3.5% to 5% held by the top ten. Material for sequencing was PBMCs. The receptors derive from a woman under 40 in good health and CMV-seronegative.

This rearrangement joins TRBV18 to TRBJ1-2; tentative D call: TRBD1 (6 bases). Trimming shortened V by 2 bases and J by 8 bases, and 12 bases separated the two germline ends. This CDR3 has 13 amino acids. Germline V gene lookup returns CDR1 KGHSH and CDR2 LQKENI. DNA for the CDR3: TGTGCCAGCTCACCAAACAGGGACGACGGCTACACCTTC. It translates to CASSPNRDDGYTF.

This clone was counted a few times. Here the CDR3 reads CASSAYQGAHGNTIYF. The CDR3 DNA reads TGTGCCAGCAGCGCCTACCAGGGGGCGCATGGAAACACCATATATTTT. This chain connects TRBV7-3 to TRBJ1-3; 8 nucleotides match TRBD1. This CDR3 is built from 16 residues. Germline V CDR1 and CDR2: SGHTA, FQGTGA. Germline trimming cut 5 bases from V and 3 bases from J; bases unmatched to any gene: 9. The variable domain in full, completed from reference TRBV7-3 and TRBJ1-3, reads GAGVSQTPSNKVTEKGKYVELRCDPISGHTALYWYRQSLGQGPEFLIYFQGTGAADDSGLPNDRFFAVRPEGSVSTLKIQRTERGDSAVYLCASSAYQGAHGNTIYFGEGSWLTVV.

The chain links TRBV19 to TRBJ2-1, with 9 positions matching TRBD2. Per the germline V gene, CDR1 is LNHDA and CDR2 is SQIVND (reference sequence). This CDR3 region has 13 residues. V shed 4 bases, J shed 9 bases, and the junction held 4 bases outside the gene matches. Here the CDR3 reads CASSRTSVVEQFF. The CDR3 DNA is TGTGCCAGTAGTAGGACTAGCGTAGTTGAGCAGTTCTTC. Together with reference TRBV19 and TRBJ2-1, the CDR3 gives the full variable domain: DGGITQSPKYLFRKEGQNVTLSCEQNLNHDAMYWYRQDPGQGLRLIYYSQIVNDFQKGDIAEGYSVSREKKESFPLTVTSAQKNPTAFYLCASSRTSVVEQFFGPGTRLTVL.

The genes are TRBV9 and TRBJ1-2; 7 nucleotides line up with TRBD1. Germline CDR1 SGDLS, CDR2 YYNGEE. The CDR3 length is 14 residues. J was trimmed by 3 bases and V by 0 bases; bases with no gene match: 2. CDR3 in amino acids: CASSVADRDYGYTF. The CDR3 DNA reads as TGTGCCAGCAGCGTAGCCGACAGGGACTATGGCTACACCTTC. Variable domain in full (rest from reference TRBV9 and TRBJ1-2): DSGVTQTPKHLITATGQRVTLRCSPRSGDLSVYWYQQSLDQGLQFLIQYYNGEERAKGNILERFSAQQFPDLHSELNLSSLELGDSALYFCASSVADRDYGYTFGSGTRLTVV.

The J gene is TRBJ2-5, the V gene TRBV7-3, with TRBD1 matching over 11 bases. The CDR3 length is 15 residues. From germline, CDR1 is SGHTA and CDR2 FQGTGA. The V and J ends lost 5 bases and 5 bases, in that order; junction bases with no gene match: 7. DNA of the CDR3: TGTGCCAGCAGCCCAGGACAGGGGGCTCTCGAGACCCAGTACTTC. Amino acid sequence: CASSPGQGALETQYF.

This rearrangement joins TRBV6-5 to TRBJ1-5; possibly TRBD1 for D (6 bases). The germline CDR1 and CDR2 sequences are MNHEY and SVGAGI. Between the trimmed V and J ends, which lost 8 bases and 3 bases, there was a span of 8 bases. The CDR3 consists of 12 residues. The DNA of the CDR3 is TGTGCCAGCGGACAGCCCAATCAGCCCCAGCATTTT. It encodes CASGQPNQPQHF.

The V call is TRBV18, the J call TRBJ1-1, with a tentative D call TRBD1 (5 bases). V lost 6 bases and J lost 0, with 14 bases in between. The germline V gene has CDR1 KGHSH and CDR2 LQKENI. This CDR3 is built from 15 residues. The CDR3 coding sequence is TGTGCCAGCTCCCTCAAGGCGGACATGAACACTGAAGCTTTCTTT. Its translation is CASSLKADMNTEAFF.

The chain is built from TRBV19 and TRBJ1-6, with D unresolved. This CDR3 has 13 amino acids. Germline values: CDR1 LNHDA, CDR2 SQIVND (reference sequence). Trimming pared 7 bases from V and 7 bases from J, leaving 11 bases between. In DNA form, the CDR3 reads TGTGCCAGTACCAACGAGGAGAATTCACCCCTCCACTTT. Translated: CASTNEENSPLHF.

V gene TRBV7-9 combines with J gene TRBJ2-7; D gene ambiguous. The CDR3 is 12 residues long. Germline values: CDR1 SEHNR, CDR2 FQNEAQ (reference sequence). With 4 bases removed from V and 0 bases from J, the gap between germline ends came to 4 bases. The CDR3 here is CASSSLSYEQYF. In DNA, the CDR3 is TGTGCCAGCAGCTCCCTCTCCTACGAGCAGTACTTC.

The CDR3 region is CASSLGGSGGYSNQPQHF. The CDR3 DNA reads as TGTGCCAGCAGCTTAGGAGGGTCGGGGGGATATAGCAATCAGCCCCAGCATTTT. J is TRBJ1-5 and V is TRBV7-2; the D gene is possibly TRBD1 (5 bases). Looked up from germline, CDR1 is SGHTA and CDR2 is FQGNSA. The ends were cut back, 1 base at V and 0 bases at J, with 16 bases in the middle. The CDR3 has 18 residues.

The J gene is TRBJ1-1, the V gene TRBV28; D is perhaps TRBD1 (6 bases). From germline, CDR1 is MDHEN and CDR2 SYDVKM. The CDR3 runs to 16 residues. Trimming shortened V by 6 bases and J by 4 bases, and 21 bases separated the two germline ends. The CDR3 here is CASRGAGWGRSTEAFF. CDR3 in DNA: TGTGCCAGCAGGGGGGCAGGGTGGGGTAGGAGCACTGAAGCTTTCTTT.

This chain links TRBV19 with TRBJ1-6; TRBD1 agrees at 7 bases. Germline V gene data show CDR1 as LNHDA and CDR2 as SQIVND (reference sequence). The ends lost 5 bases at V and 0 bases at J; junction bases unmatched: 4. The length of the CDR3 is 16 residues. The CDR3 loop reads CASSPTGSSYNSPLHF. The CDR3 coding sequence is TGTGCCAGTAGTCCGACAGGGAGCTCCTATAATTCACCCCTCCACTTT.

This chain uses TRBV5-6 with TRBJ1-2; maybe TRBD1 (6 bases). The CDR3 runs to 13 residues. The germline gives CDR1 SGHDT, CDR2 YYEEEE. Trimming took off 4 bases at V and 8 bases at J, with 15 bases between the two ends. The CDR3 is CASSPTGLSGYTF. The CDR3 DNA reads as TGTGCCAGCAGCCCCACAGGGTTGAGCGGCTACACCTTC.

The chain is built from TRBV18 and TRBJ2-7, with D uncertain. Germline CDR1 and CDR2: KGHSH and LQKENI. The V and J ends lost 2 bases and 0 bases respectively, with 5 bases between them. The CDR3 runs 13 residues. CDR3 in DNA: TGTGCCAGCTCACCATCTCGCTCCTACGAGCAGTACTTC. Its protein is CASSPSRSYEQYF. The full variable domain, rest sourced from reference TRBV18 and TRBJ2-7, is NAGVMQNPRHLVRRRGQEARLRCSPMKGHSHVYWYRQLPEEGLKFMVYLQKENIIDESGMPKERFSAEFPKEGPSILRIQQVVRGDSAAYFCASSPSRSYEQYFGPGTRLTVT.

The rearrangement joins TRBV5-1 to TRBJ1-2; D is unresolved. Germline lookup yields CDR1 SGHRS and CDR2 YFSETQ. The ends were cut back, 4 bases at V and 5 bases at J, with 12 bases in the middle. This CDR3 contains 13 residues. The CDR3 spells CASSPGSGYGYTF. The CDR3 coding sequence is TGCGCCAGCAGCCCAGGAAGTGGATATGGCTACACCTTC. Based on the CDR3 plus reference TRBV5-1 and TRBJ1-2, the full variable domain is KAGVTQTPRYLIKTRGQQVTLSCSPISGHRSVSWYQQTPGQGLQFLFEYFSETQRNKGNFPGRFSGRQFSNSRSEMNVSTLELGDSALYLCASSPGSGYGYTFGSGTRLTVV.

CDR3: CASRDRVYRVDTQYF. The DNA for the CDR3 is TGTGCCAGCAGAGACAGGGTATACCGGGTGGATACGCAGTATTTT. The chain couples TRBV27 to TRBJ2-3, with 7 bases identical to TRBD1. The V gene's germline CDR1 is MNHEY and CDR2 SMNVEV (reference sequence). Trimming cost V 6 bases and J 6 bases; bases outside gene matches: 12. The CDR3 totals 15 residues.

This chain joins TRBV9 and TRBJ1-1, with unresolved D. The V gene lost 9 bases and the J gene lost 8 bases, with 20 bases spanning the gap. This CDR3 has 13 residues. Germline CDR1 SGDLS, CDR2 YYNGEE. The CDR3 sequence is CATSATYSPEAFF. CDR3 sequence (DNA): TGTGCCACCTCTGCGACCTACAGCCCAGAAGCTTTCTTT.